This T cell receptor beta chain was observed in a study of cytomegalovirus exposure and HLA in healthy donors. Study-level points and caveats: The study designated 150 or so TCR beta chains cytomegalovirus-associated.

Repertoires were generated with immunoSEQ multiplex PCR, while TCRdb's copy carries only in-frame clones and drops some. This table has fewer than 400,000 clones, roughly 88% appearing once. CDR1 is SGDLS, CDR2 YYNGEE, per germline. The ends were cut back, 3 bases at V and 7 bases at J, with 13 bases in the middle. CDR3 length equals 14 residues. Worth noting for this clone: Its antigen is undetermined.

The chain employs TRBV9 and TRBJ2-2, with D possibly TRBD1 on 5 matching bases. The receptor's source is a woman under 30 in good health and CMV-seronegative. Sequencing was performed on PBMCs. CDR3 amino acids: CASSDPRVGGELFF. The DNA for the CDR3 is TGTGCCAGCAGCGACCCCAGGGTGGGCGGGGAGCTGTTTTTT.